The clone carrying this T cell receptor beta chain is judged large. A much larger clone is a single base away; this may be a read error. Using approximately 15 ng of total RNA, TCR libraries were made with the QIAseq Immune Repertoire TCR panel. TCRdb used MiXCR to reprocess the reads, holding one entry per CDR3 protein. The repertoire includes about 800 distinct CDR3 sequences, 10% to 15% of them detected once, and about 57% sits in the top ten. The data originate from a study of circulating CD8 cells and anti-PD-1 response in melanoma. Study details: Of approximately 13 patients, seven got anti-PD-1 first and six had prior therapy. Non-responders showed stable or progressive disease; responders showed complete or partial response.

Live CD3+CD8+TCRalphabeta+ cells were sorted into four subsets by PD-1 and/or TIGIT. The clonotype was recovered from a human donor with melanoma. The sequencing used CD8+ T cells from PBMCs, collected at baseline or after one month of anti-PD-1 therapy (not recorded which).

The CDR3, as DNA: TGTGCCAGCGGGGGGAGGAAGGAGCAGTTCTTC. Protein sequence: CASGGRKEQFF. V is TRBV9 and J is TRBJ2-1; possible D gene TRBD2, 6 bases. Looked up from germline, CDR1 is SGDLS and CDR2 is YYNGEE. This CDR3 spans 11 amino acids. Trimming removed 7 bases at V and 10 bases at J, with 12 bases between.